Each of the 22 T cell receptor beta chains below was sequenced from the same sample in a study of cytomegalovirus exposure and HLA in healthy donors. The PCR used 60 Vbeta and 13 Jbeta primers. Measured with immunoSEQ multiplex PCR; TCRdb has only the in-frame clones, and not every one. The sample yields 150,000 to 200,000 clones, 60% to 80% seen once. The sample was PBMCs. Receptor source: a man younger than 30 in good health and CMV-seropositive.

The chain is built from TRBV4-1 and TRBJ1-3; D gene uncertain. The CDR3 sequence is 15 residues long. Per the germline V gene, CDR1 is MGHRA and CDR2 is YSYEKL. Trimming took 1 base from V and 3 from J, leaving 10 bases between them. This CDR3 is CASSQAEGGGNTIYF. The CDR3 nucleotides read TGCGCCAGCAGCCAAGCGGAGGGAGGTGGAAACACCATATATTTT.

The genes are TRBV7-9 and TRBJ2-6; D is perhaps TRBD2 (6 bases). Germline CDR1 reads SEHNR; CDR2 reads FQNEAQ (reference sequence). Trimming removed 4 bases from V and 2 bases from J, with 9 bases in between. The CDR3 has 15 amino acids. CDR3 sequence (DNA): TGTGCCAGCAGCTACTCGGGGGCTGGGGCCAACGTCCTGACTTTC. It yields the protein CASSYSGAGANVLTF.

The table lists this clone with a few counts. The CDR3 nucleotides are TGTGCCAGCAGCCAAGGACTAGCGGGAGGGCTTGGGGCCAACGTCCTGACTTTC. This codes for CASSQGLAGGLGANVLTF. V gene TRBV11-3 combines with J gene TRBJ2-6, with 15 bases fitting TRBD2. This CDR3 has 18 residues. Germline V gives CDR1 SGHNT, CDR2 YENEEA. Germline trimming cut 5 bases from V and 3 bases from J; bases unmatched to any gene: 5.

The V gene is TRBV7-2, the J gene TRBJ2-7; TRBD1 matches at 7 bases. The germline V gene has CDR1 SGHTA and CDR2 FQGNSA. This CDR3 is built from 18 residues. The trim removed 3 bases at V and 5 bases at J, leaving 19 bases unmatched. The CDR3 region has the DNA TGTGCCAGCAGCTTCCCGAGGACTGGGGAGACAGGGTTCCACGAGCAGTACTTC. Protein sequence: CASSFPRTGETGFHEQYF.

This rearrangement joins TRBV7-8 to TRBJ2-7, with 8 positions matching TRBD2. CDR1 and CDR2 from the germline V gene are SGHVS and FQNEAQ. The ends lost 4 bases at V and 0 bases at J; junction bases unmatched: 2. The CDR3 has 14 amino acids. CDR3 nucleotides: TGTGCCAGCAGCTCGACTAGCGCCTCCTACGAGCAGTACTTC. As protein: CASSSTSASYEQYF.

This clone was detected once. This rearrangement joins TRBV5-6 to TRBJ1-5; the match to TRBD1 covers 9 bases. Trimming removed 2 bases from V and 11 bases from J; junction bases left unmatched: 11. CDR1 and CDR2 (germline): SGHDT, YYEEEE. The CDR3 runs 15 residues. The CDR3 sequence: CASSFGTGTGWAQHF. As DNA, the CDR3 is TGTGCCAGCAGCTTCGGGACAGGGACTGGTTGGGCCCAGCATTTT.

V usage is TRBV9 and J usage is TRBJ2-7, with a possible D match to TRBD2 (5 bases). Trimming stripped 0 bases from V and 1 base from J, with 8 bases between. The CDR3 has 14 amino acids. Germline lookup yields CDR1 SGDLS and CDR2 YYNGEE. As DNA, the CDR3 is TGTGCCAGCAGCGTAGAGGACTGGTCCTACGAGCAGTACTTC. It translates to CASSVEDWSYEQYF.

The chain uses TRBV5-1 and TRBJ2-5, with TRBD2 matching 10 bases. This CDR3 contains 17 residues. Germline loops: CDR1 SGHRS, CDR2 YFSETQ. J was trimmed by 2 bases and V by 3 bases; bases with no gene match: 10. Here the CDR3 DNA reads TGCGCCAGCAGCTGGGGGGGACTAGCGAAGAGTCAAGAGACCCAGTACTTC. Translation: CASSWGGLAKSQETQYF.

The chain combines TRBV9 with TRBJ2-3, with a weak D call TRBD1 (5 bases). This CDR3 comprises 19 residues. V was clipped by 7 bases and J by 2 bases, with 29 bases between them. Germline-derived CDR1 and CDR2 are SGDLS and YYNGEE. The CDR3 bases are TGTGCCAGCCCGGATGGGGCCGAAACTGGGGCCCTTTTCACAGATACGCAGTATTTT. It yields the protein CASPDGAETGALFTDTQYF.

This rearrangement joins TRBV28 to TRBJ2-7; a weak D match, TRBD2 (6 bases). Germline values: CDR1 MDHEN, CDR2 SYDVKM. Trimming removed 4 bases at V and 6 bases at J, with 19 bases between. The CDR3 loop spans 15 amino acids. CDR3 DNA: TGTGCCAGCAGTTCCACCGGGACGGGGGTAGGCGAGCAGTACTTC. It encodes CASSSTGTGVGEQYF.

V is TRBV5-1 and J is TRBJ2-7; 7 bases fit TRBD1. This CDR3 comprises 14 residues. Germline-derived CDR1 and CDR2 are SGHRS and YFSETQ. The trim removed 5 bases at V and 3 bases at J, leaving 8 bases unmatched. This chain's CDR3 is CASRDGTENYEQYF. Here the CDR3 DNA reads TGCGCCAGCAGGGACGGGACAGAGAACTACGAGCAGTACTTC.

This clone was picked up a small number of times. The chain joins TRBV7-3 to TRBJ1-1; no clear D gene. This CDR3 contains 15 residues. Trimming cost V 5 bases and J 3 bases, with 16 bases left between them. CDR1 is SGHTA, CDR2 FQGTGA, per germline. The CDR3 spells CASSPTASPYTEAFF. In nucleotides, the CDR3 is TGTGCCAGCAGCCCAACAGCCAGTCCGTACACTGAAGCTTTCTTT.

The CDR3 DNA is TGCAGCGTGCGGGGGCATTCGAACACTGAAGCTTTCTTT. Amino acids: CSVRGHSNTEAFF. This rearrangement joins TRBV29-1 to TRBJ1-1; D is perhaps TRBD1 (6 bases). This CDR3 comprises 13 residues. Trimming left V 6 bases short and J 1 base short, with 12 bases between. CDR1 SQVTM and CDR2 ANQGSEA come from the germline V gene.

The chain carries TRBV2 and TRBJ2-7, with 10 bases fitting TRBD2. Losses at the gene ends were 5 bases for V and 3 bases for J; bases not matched to a gene: 4. Germline V CDR1 and CDR2: SNHLY, FYNNEI. The CDR3 is made up of 14 amino acids. The CDR3 region has the DNA TGTGCCAGCAGTATACTAGCGGGAAGCTACGAGCAGTACTTC. This translates into CASSILAGSYEQYF. The whole variable domain, filled in from reference TRBV2 and TRBJ2-7, reads EPEVTQTPSHQVTQMGQEVILRCVPISNHLYFYWYRQILGQKVEFLVSFYNNEISEKSEIFDDQFSVERPDGSNFTLKIRSTKLEDSAMYFCASSILAGSYEQYFGPGTRLTVT.

The chain recombines TRBV7-9 with TRBJ1-5, with D hard to call. This CDR3 is built from 14 residues. Trimming removed 5 bases from V and 3 bases from J, with 11 bases in between. CDR1 is SEHNR and CDR2 is FQNEAQ in the germline V gene (reference sequence). CDR3 bases: TGTGCCAGCAGCGAGTCCGGGAACAATCAGCCCCAGCATTTT. It codes for CASSESGNNQPQHF.

The gene calls are TRBV25-1 and TRBJ2-1, with 7 bases aligning to TRBD2. In germline, CDR1 is MGHDK, CDR2 SYGVNS. Trimming cost V 5 bases and J 1 base; bases outside gene matches: 14. This CDR3 region has 18 residues. CDR3 in amino acids: CASSPEPGLADSYNEQFF. CDR3 nucleotides: TGTGCCAGCAGTCCTGAGCCGGGGCTAGCGGATTCCTACAATGAGCAGTTCTTC.

DNA of the CDR3: TGTGCCAGCAGTTCCTGGGGGACTAGCGGTATGAAATCAGATACGCAGTATTTT. Translating it yields CASSSWGTSGMKSDTQYF. The rearrangement links TRBV27 to TRBJ2-3; 11 bases are a match to TRBD2. V lost 4 bases to trimming and J lost 4 bases; unmatched junction nucleotides: 13. The germline gives CDR1 MNHEY, CDR2 SMNVEV (reference sequence). CDR3 size: 18 residues.

The chain carries TRBV2 and TRBJ1-1, with D unresolved. This CDR3 is 12 amino acids long. Trimming shortened V by 8 bases and J by 5 bases, and 12 bases separated the two germline ends. Germline CDR1 is SNHLY and CDR2 is FYNNEI. CDR3 loop: CASPGLLTEAFF. The DNA for the CDR3 is TGTGCCAGCCCAGGACTATTAACTGAAGCTTTCTTT.

V gene TRBV7-8 combines with J gene TRBJ2-1; TRBD2 aligns across 11 bases. The CDR3 totals 16 residues. Germline loops: CDR1 SGHVS, CDR2 FQNEAQ. The V and J ends lost 2 bases and 8 bases, in that order; junction bases with no gene match: 8. This chain's CDR3 is CASSLNGLAGVYEQFF. CDR3 sequence (DNA): TGTGCCAGCAGCTTAAACGGACTAGCGGGCGTGTATGAGCAGTTCTTC. The whole variable domain, filled in from reference TRBV7-8 and TRBJ2-1, reads GAGVSQSPRYKVAKRGQDVALRCDPISGHVSLFWYQQALGQGPEFLTYFQNEAQLDKSGLPSDRFFAERPEGSVSTLKIQRTQQEDSAVYLCASSLNGLAGVYEQFFGPGTRLTVL.

This clone was seen only a few times. The chain links TRBV4-1 to TRBJ2-5, with D perhaps matching TRBD1 (7 bases). Matching the DNA end better, TRBJ2-7 makes the J call doubtful. The CDR3 has 15 amino acids. Looked up from germline, CDR1 is MGHRA and CDR2 is YSYEKL. Here the CDR3 reads CASSFAEGQSYEQYF. CDR3 bases: TGCGCCAGCAGCTTCGCGGAGGGACAGAGCTACGAGCAGTACTTC.

The chain carries TRBV9 and TRBJ2-7, with 7 positions matching TRBD1. Germline trimming cut 4 bases from V and 2 bases from J; bases unmatched to any gene: 12. This CDR3 region has 16 residues. In germline, CDR1 is SGDLS, CDR2 YYNGEE. The CDR3 protein is CASSSAGTEPTYEQYF. The CDR3, as DNA: TGTGCCAGCAGCTCCGCCGGGACAGAGCCTACCTACGAGCAGTACTTC.

J is TRBJ1-5 and V is TRBV28; TRBD1 might be the D (5 bases). Germline CDR1 MDHEN, CDR2 SYDVKM. The CDR3 has 14 residues. Trimming removed 6 bases at V and 1 base at J, with 10 bases between. This chain's CDR3 is CASRRTTSNQPQHF. The CDR3 DNA is TGTGCCAGCAGGAGGACAACGAGCAATCAGCCCCAGCATTTT.